A single sample gave rise to the 7 T cell receptor beta chains below, sequenced in a study of identical twins. TCRdb recomputed calls from the 5' RACE reads with MiXCR, one row per CDR3 protein. The sample comprises roughly 750,000 distinct CDR3 sequences, 21% of which are singletons, and 4.3% rests with the top ten. The same sample was also studied in work on T cells expressing NK-cell markers.

Sequencing was performed on PBMCs. All receptors come from a woman aged 18-29 years in good health.

There are a few counts of this clonotype. The chain joins TRBV6-1 to TRBJ2-7; D is perhaps TRBD2 (6 bases). Germline lookup yields CDR1 MNHNS and CDR2 SASEGT. This CDR3 region has 15 residues. V lost 6 bases and J lost 2, with 17 bases in between. CDR3 nucleotide sequence: TGTGCCAGCAGGTCAAGAGCGGGCCCAGCCTACGAGCAGTACTTC. As protein: CASRSRAGPAYEQYF.

The J gene is TRBJ2-1, the V gene TRBV2, with D perhaps matching TRBD1 (6 bases). The CDR3 spans 14 residues. Germline CDR1 reads SNHLY; CDR2 reads FYNNEI. Trimming removed 3 bases at V and 9 bases at J, with 15 bases between. The CDR3 here is CASSENGARGEQFF. In DNA form, the CDR3 reads TGTGCCAGCAGTGAGAATGGGGCCAGGGGTGAGCAGTTCTTC. Full variable domain (missing parts from reference TRBV2 and TRBJ2-1): EPEVTQTPSHQVTQMGQEVILRCVPISNHLYFYWYRQILGQKVEFLVSFYNNEISEKSEIFDDQFSVERPDGSNFTLKIRSTKLEDSAMYFCASSENGARGEQFFGPGTRLTVL.

V is TRBV11-2 and J is TRBJ2-3; D tentatively reads TRBD1 or TRBD2 (5 bases each). This CDR3 is built from 15 residues. In germline, CDR1 is SGHAT, CDR2 FQNNGV. Trimming stripped 6 bases from V and 4 bases from J, with 17 bases between. The CDR3 sequence is CASSPGAGSADTQYF. CDR3 in DNA: TGTGCCAGCAGTCCCGGGGCAGGGAGCGCAGATACGCAGTATTTT.

This clonotype was recorded at least ten times. The gene calls are TRBV9 and TRBJ2-5; 7 bases are a match to TRBD2. The J segment lost 2 bases and the V segment lost 2 bases, leaving 3 bases of the junction unmatched. There are 14 residues in the CDR3. The germline gives CDR1 SGDLS, CDR2 YYNGEE. The chain's CDR3 is CASSVAGAQETQYF. DNA of the CDR3: TGTGCCAGCAGCGTGGCGGGAGCTCAAGAGACCCAGTACTTC.

This clonotype was picked up many times. J is TRBJ1-2 and V is TRBV7-8; D not resolved. The V end was cut by 5 bases, the J end by 5 bases, with 12 bases between. The CDR3 has 13 amino acids. The germline V gene encodes CDR1 SGHVS and CDR2 FQNEAQ. The CDR3 is CASSNFGLYGYTF. CDR3 sequence (DNA): TGTGCCAGCAGCAATTTCGGGCTGTATGGCTACACCTTC. Drawing the rest from reference TRBV7-8 and TRBJ1-2, the complete variable domain is GAGVSQSPRYKVAKRGQDVALRCDPISGHVSLFWYQQALGQGPEFLTYFQNEAQLDKSGLPSDRFFAERPEGSVSTLKIQRTQQEDSAVYLCASSNFGLYGYTFGSGTRLTVV.

In this sample, this clonotype turned up many times. The V gene is TRBV6-2 or TRBV6-3, the J gene TRBJ2-5; possibly TRBD1 or TRBD2 for D (5 bases each). The CDR3 totals 15 residues. The germline gives CDR1 MNHEY, CDR2 SVGEGT. V was shortened by 7 bases and J by 4 bases, with 19 bases between the two germline ends. CDR3 in amino acids: CASTSWEGTGETQYF. CDR3 sequence (DNA): TGTGCCAGCACCTCCTGGGAAGGGACCGGAGAGACCCAGTACTTC.

The chain links TRBV5-1 to TRBJ2-1, with no clear D. The CDR3 is 15 residues long. V was clipped by 0 bases and J by 7 bases, with 14 bases between them. Per germline, CDR1 SGHRS and CDR2 YFSETQ. CDR3 DNA: TGCGCCAGCAGCTTGGTGGGAAATCAGTATAATGAGCAGTTCTTC. Translating it yields CASSLVGNQYNEQFF.